Listed here are 7 T cell receptor beta chains from one sample, sequenced in a study of neoadjuvant nivolumab and ipilimumab in lung cancer. Profiled with immunoSEQ multiplex PCR; TCRdb holds only in-frame clones, not every one. The sample shows 25,000 to 35,000 clones, about nine tenths of them seen only once. This specimen was peripheral blood, taken after neoadjuvant nivolumab, alone or with ipilimumab, at or shortly before surgery. All receptors derive from an adult with non-small cell lung cancer.

This clone was recorded a few times. This chain links TRBV7-8 with TRBJ2-7; 9 bases are a match to TRBD1. CDR3 length equals 14 residues. Germline-derived CDR1 and CDR2 are SGHVS and FQNEAQ. V lost 3 bases and J lost 7; bases outside the gene matches: 7. CDR3 nucleotides: TGTGCCAGCAGCTTCTCGGGACAGGGAAGGGAGCAGTACTTC. The encoded protein is CASSFSGQGREQYF.

The chain links TRBV6-1 to TRBJ2-7, with a weak D call TRBD1 (5 bases). Germline assignment: CDR1 MNHNS and CDR2 SASEGT. CDR3 size: 13 residues. V was shortened by 7 bases and J by 6 bases, with 16 bases between the two germline ends. DNA of the CDR3: TGTGCCAGCAAATTACAGGCTTTCTCCGAGCAGTACTTC. Translated: CASKLQAFSEQYF.

This clone occurred a few times. J is TRBJ1-6 and V is TRBV2; TRBD1 is a possible D gene (5 bases). This CDR3 region has 12 residues. V gave up 7 bases and J gave up 11 bases, with 12 bases separating them. The V gene's germline CDR1 is SNHLY and CDR2 FYNNEI. CDR3 protein: CASTLQVTPLHF. For the CDR3, the DNA is TGTGCCAGCACCCTACAGGTCACACCCCTCCACTTT.

This clone was observed a few times. The chain uses TRBV2 and TRBJ1-5, with TRBD1 matching over 7 bases. V lost 6 bases, J lost 2 bases, and 4 bases stayed unmatched. The germline V gene has CDR1 SNHLY and CDR2 FYNNEI. CDR3 length equals 14 residues. The CDR3: CASRLGTGNQPQHF. The CDR3 DNA reads TGTGCCAGCAGGCTAGGGACAGGCAATCAGCCCCAGCATTTT. The full variable domain, with the rest looked up from reference TRBV2 and TRBJ1-5, is EPEVTQTPSHQVTQMGQEVILRCVPISNHLYFYWYRQILGQKVEFLVSFYNNEISEKSEIFDDQFSVERPDGSNFTLKIRSTKLEDSAMYFCASRLGTGNQPQHFGDGTRLSIL.

The gene calls are TRBV6-6 and TRBJ2-5; D is possibly TRBD1 or TRBD2 (5 bases each). V lost 0 bases and J 5 bases, leaving 16 bases between the germline ends. Germline lookup yields CDR1 MNHNY and CDR2 SVGAGI (reference sequence). CDR3 length equals 16 residues. Written as DNA, the CDR3 is TGTGCCAGCAGTTACTCGGAGGTGGGGCCTGGGGAGACCCAGTACTTC. Its translation is CASSYSEVGPGETQYF.

This clone was observed once. The gene calls are TRBV6-1 and TRBJ2-3; D unresolved. Germline assignment: CDR1 MNHNS and CDR2 SASEGT. Trimming pared 1 base from V and 3 bases from J, leaving 5 bases between. This CDR3 is built from 13 residues. CDR3 sequence (DNA): TGTGCCAGCAGTGAAGTAGGGACAGATACGCAGTATTTT. Translation: CASSEVGTDTQYF.

This CDR3 is CASRVVDNYGYTF. Here the CDR3 DNA reads TGTGCCAGCAGGGTGGTAGACAACTATGGCTACACCTTC. The V and J genes are TRBV2 and TRBJ1-2; D uncertain. This CDR3 comprises 13 residues. From germline, CDR1 is SNHLY and CDR2 FYNNEI. V lost 6 bases and J 2 bases, leaving 10 bases between the germline ends.